The 27 T cell receptor beta chains listed next were all sequenced from one sample in a study of blood T cell repertoires in COVID-19. TCRdb's table, derived via immunoSEQ multiplex PCR, lists solely in-frame clones and lacks some. The sample holds more than 120,000 clones, roughly 89% seen once. Specimen: peripheral blood. The receptors shown here come from a human donor in a cohort sampled during active COVID-19.

The rearrangement joins TRBV6-2 or TRBV6-3 to TRBJ1-5; 8 nucleotides match TRBD1. CDR3 length: 15 residues. Germline-derived CDR1 and CDR2 are MNHEY and SVGEGT. J was trimmed by 3 bases and V by 5 bases; bases with no gene match: 6. The chain's CDR3 is CASSEDRVPNQPQHF. The CDR3 DNA sequence: TGTGCCAGCAGTGAGGACAGGGTCCCCAATCAGCCCCAGCATTTT.

This clone is a singleton in its sample. The V gene is TRBV3-1 (or the pseudogene TRBV3-2), the J gene TRBJ1-4; D gene ambiguous. This CDR3 spans 14 amino acids. Germline lookup yields CDR1 LGHDT and CDR2 YNNKEL (reference sequence). The ends were cut back, 1 base at V and 5 bases at J, with 8 bases in the middle. The CDR3 here is CASSQGGGNEKLFF. In DNA form, the CDR3 reads TGTGCCAGCAGCCAAGGGGGAGGGAATGAAAAACTGTTTTTT.

The chain carries TRBV11-2 and TRBJ2-7; tentatively, D is TRBD1 (5 bases). Per the germline V gene, CDR1 is SGHAT and CDR2 is FQNNGV. The length of the CDR3 is 13 residues. V shed 2 bases and J shed 0 bases, with 5 bases lying between them. As DNA, the CDR3 is TGTGCCAGCAGCTTACAGGGCTCCTACGAGCAGTACTTC. Amino acid sequence: CASSLQGSYEQYF. Looking up the rest from reference TRBV11-2 and TRBJ2-7 gives the full variable domain: EAGVAQSPRYKIIEKRQSVAFWCNPISGHATLYWYQQILGQGPKLLIQFQNNGVVDDSQLPKDRFSAERLKGVDSTLKIQPAKLEDSAVYLCASSLQGSYEQYFGPGTRLTVT.

The V and J genes are TRBV7-2 and TRBJ2-3, with D perhaps matching TRBD2 (6 bases). Germline V gives CDR1 SGHTA, CDR2 FQGNSA. There are 15 residues in the CDR3. Trimming took off 7 bases at V and 10 bases at J, with 24 bases between the two ends. The CDR3: CASTPGGDVDLAQYF. CDR3 coding DNA: TGTGCCAGCACCCCGGGCGGGGATGTGGATCTGGCGCAGTATTTT.

This chain uses TRBV19 with TRBJ2-5; D ambiguous. Germline CDR1 LNHDA, CDR2 SQIVND (reference sequence). The CDR3 runs 16 residues. V was clipped by 7 bases and J by 2 bases, with 20 bases between them. CDR3 amino acids: CASKRSPIEGQETQYF. The CDR3 DNA is TGTGCCAGTAAGCGAAGTCCCATCGAAGGACAAGAGACCCAGTACTTC.

The chain couples TRBV14 to TRBJ1-2; D remains ambiguous. Germline CDR1 SGHDN, CDR2 FVKESK. There are 9 residues in the CDR3. The V end was cut by 10 bases, the J end by 3 bases, with 3 bases between. CDR3 residues: CATHYGYTF. CDR3 bases: TGTGCCACTCACTATGGCTACACCTTC.

This clone was seen only a few times. The V and J genes are TRBV20-1 and TRBJ2-7, with D possibly being TRBD2 (6 bases). The CDR3 runs to 13 residues. Germline V gives CDR1 DFQATT, CDR2 SNEGSKA (reference sequence). Trimming took off 3 bases at V and 3 bases at J, with 12 bases between the two ends. DNA of the CDR3: TGCAGTGCTAGTGGGGGACTCAACTACGAGCAGTACTTC. It specifies CSASGGLNYEQYF.

The J gene is TRBJ2-3, the V gene TRBV7-3; 7 positions match TRBD2. The CDR3 loop spans 15 amino acids. The trim removed 1 base at V and 0 bases at J, leaving 1 base unmatched. Germline assignment: CDR1 SGHTA and CDR2 FQGTGA. CDR3 amino acids: CASSLRGGSTDTQYF. CDR3 nucleotides: TGTGCCAGCAGCTTAAGGGGGGGTAGCACAGATACGCAGTATTTT.

The rearrangement links TRBV15 to TRBJ2-5; 9 bases are a match to TRBD1. V trimming: 0 bases; J trimming: 5 bases; junction bases outside the gene matches: 7. Per germline, CDR1 LNHNV and CDR2 YYDKDF (reference sequence). This CDR3 region has 16 residues. CDR3 protein: CATSRDLRTGAETQYF. Written as DNA, the CDR3 is TGTGCCACCAGCAGAGATCTGAGGACAGGGGCTGAGACCCAGTACTTC.

The rearrangement uses TRBV7-2 and TRBJ1-2; no firm D call. V was cut by 5 bases and J by 8 bases, with 18 bases left in between. The V gene's germline CDR1 is SGHTA and CDR2 FQGNSA. This CDR3 has 14 residues. The CDR3 loop is CASSMAGINAGYTF. CDR3 DNA: TGTGCCAGCAGCATGGCAGGAATCAATGCGGGCTACACCTTC.

This clone was picked up a small number of times. This chain uses TRBV10-3 with TRBJ1-6, with D possibly being TRBD1 (5 bases). This CDR3 has 17 amino acids. Trimming left V 7 bases short and J 0 bases short, with 16 bases between. In germline, CDR1 is ENHRY, CDR2 SYGVKD. The chain's CDR3 is CAIKGQGKGSYNSPLHF. The CDR3 DNA is TGTGCCATCAAGGGGCAGGGAAAAGGCTCCTATAATTCACCCCTCCACTTT.

This chain connects TRBV15 to TRBJ2-7, with 8 nucleotides matching TRBD2. The trim removed 5 bases at V and 3 bases at J, leaving 9 bases unmatched. Germline CDR1 and CDR2: LNHNV and YYDKDF (reference sequence). The CDR3 has 15 residues. The CDR3, as DNA: TGTGCCACCAGCGGATCCGGGACTAGTGTCTACGAGCAGTACTTC. This sequence encodes CATSGSGTSVYEQYF.

V and J are TRBV6-6 and TRBJ2-7; TRBD2 agrees at 11 bases. This CDR3 region has 14 residues. V was pared by 8 bases and J by 3 bases, with 6 bases of the junction left unmatched. Germline-derived CDR1 and CDR2 are MNHNY and SVGAGI (reference sequence). The CDR3 DNA reads TGTGCCAGCGGACTGGGACTAGCGGACTACGAGCAGTACTTC. This encodes CASGLGLADYEQYF.

The chain combines TRBV27 with TRBJ1-1, with 9 bases identical to TRBD1. Germline CDR1 MNHEY, CDR2 SMNVEV (reference sequence). V was clipped by 7 bases and J by 0 bases; unmatched bases: 9. This CDR3 has 16 residues. The CDR3 is CASNSGQGLLNTEAFF. CDR3 coding DNA: TGTGCCAGCAACTCGGGACAGGGATTATTGAACACTGAAGCTTTCTTT.

The V call is TRBV4-3, the J call TRBJ2-1; D is undetermined. CDR1 and CDR2 from the germline V gene are LGHNA and YSLEER. The V end lost 3 bases, the J end lost 4 bases, and 10 bases lay between the germline ends. The CDR3 length is 14 residues. The CDR3 DNA is TGCGCCAGCAGCCATGCGGCCCTTTACAATGAGCAGTTCTTC. This sequence encodes CASSHAALYNEQFF.

The chain is built from TRBV6-6 and TRBJ2-1; 10 positions agree with TRBD1. The germline V gene has CDR1 MNHNY and CDR2 SVGAGI (reference sequence). V lost 2 bases to trimming and J lost 0 bases; unmatched junction nucleotides: 1. This CDR3 region has 16 residues. The CDR3 coding sequence is TGTGCCAGCAGTTACCGGACAGGGGGCTCCTACAATGAGCAGTTCTTC. Translation gives CASSYRTGGSYNEQFF.

The gene calls are TRBV18 and TRBJ1-6; the match to TRBD1 covers 7 bases. V dropped 4 bases and J dropped 7; count of bases not matched to a gene: 4. Germline-derived CDR1 and CDR2 are KGHSH and LQKENI. The CDR3 contains 14 residues. The CDR3 here is CASSLGTENSPLHF. For the CDR3, the DNA is TGTGCCAGCTCACTCGGGACAGAAAATTCACCCCTCCACTTT.

In regard to this clone: Other DNA sequences within the sample encode an identical CDR3. The J gene is TRBJ2-5, the V gene TRBV6-5, with TRBD2 matching 10 bases. CDR1 is MNHEY, CDR2 SVGAGI, per germline. V lost 7 bases, J lost 5 bases, and 4 bases stayed unmatched. The CDR3 consists of 13 residues. The chain's CDR3 is CASTLAGEETQYF. The CDR3 nucleotides read TGTGCCAGCACCCTAGCGGGGGAGGAGACCCAGTACTTC.

This clone was observed a handful of times. The chain has TRBV29-1 and TRBJ1-1; 9 nucleotides match TRBD1. Germline lookup yields CDR1 SQVTM and CDR2 ANQGSEA. The ends lost 6 bases at V and 4 bases at J; junction bases unmatched: 9. CDR3 length: 14 amino acids. In DNA, the CDR3 is TGCAGCGTCGCACAGGGGGCGCTGAGCACTGAAGCTTTCTTT. Translated, it gives CSVAQGALSTEAFF.

The chain joins TRBV11-2 to TRBJ1-2; D not certain. Germline CDR1 SGHAT, CDR2 FQNNGV. CDR3 length: 13 residues. Deletions cut 0 bases from V and 4 bases from J, with 6 bases between. In DNA form, the CDR3 reads TGTGCCAGCAGCTTAGATCCGTCCTATGGCTACACCTTC. It encodes CASSLDPSYGYTF.

The DNA of the CDR3 is TGTGCCAGCAGCTTAAGGGGGACAGGGGACCGCCGTCACCTCCACTTT. Amino acids: CASSLRGTGDRRHLHF. The chain employs TRBV7-2 and TRBJ1-6, with 10 bases that match TRBD1. Germline CDR1 and CDR2: SGHTA and FQGNSA. The V and J ends lost 2 bases and 15 bases, in that order; junction bases with no gene match: 13. This CDR3 contains 16 residues.

This sequence joins TRBV19 and TRBJ2-7; the match to TRBD2 covers 7 bases. This CDR3 is built from 15 residues. Germline V gene lookup returns CDR1 LNHDA and CDR2 SQIVND (reference sequence). Germline trimming cut 0 bases from V and 3 bases from J; bases unmatched to any gene: 5. CDR3 DNA sequence: TGTGCCAGTAGTATAGATCTAGCGGAGATCTACGAGCAGTACTTC. It codes for CASSIDLAEIYEQYF.

The chain has TRBV15 and TRBJ2-2; D is possibly TRBD2 (7 bases). CDR1 and CDR2 (germline): LNHNV, YYDKDF (reference sequence). V was trimmed by 1 base and J by 7 bases, leaving 13 bases between them. The CDR3 is made up of 15 amino acids. CDR3 DNA: TGTGCCACCAGCAGAGGAGGGGGGGATAGCGGGGAGCTGTTTTTT. As protein: CATSRGGGDSGELFF.

The J gene is TRBJ1-1, the V gene TRBV27; D is undetermined. This CDR3 spans 11 amino acids. V shed 4 bases and J shed 7 bases, with 7 bases lying between them. In germline, CDR1 is MNHEY, CDR2 SMNVEV (reference sequence). CDR3 sequence: CASSSFREAFF. CDR3 nucleotides: TGTGCCAGCAGTTCGTTCCGTGAAGCTTTCTTT.

The V call is TRBV5-8, the J call TRBJ2-3; D remains ambiguous. CDR1 SGHTS and CDR2 YDEGEE come from the germline V gene. With 5 bases removed from V and 1 base from J, the gap between germline ends came to 8 bases. The CDR3 contains 13 residues. CDR3 in amino acids: CASRFLGTDTQYF. The CDR3, as DNA: TGTGCCAGCAGGTTTTTAGGCACAGATACGCAGTATTTT.

J is TRBJ1-1 and V is TRBV7-9, with D possibly TRBD1 on 5 matching bases. Trimming shortened V by 4 bases and J by 6 bases, and 12 bases separated the two germline ends. Germline loops: CDR1 SEHNR, CDR2 FQNEAQ (reference sequence). The CDR3 loop spans 13 amino acids. The CDR3 spells CASSSGSSAEAFF. In DNA, the CDR3 is TGTGCCAGCAGCTCAGGGTCTTCCGCTGAAGCTTTCTTT.

The CDR3 nucleotides read TGCGCCAGCAGCTTGATGCGACAGGGCGAAGAGACCCAGTACTTC. This translates into CASSLMRQGEETQYF. The rearrangement uses TRBV5-1 and TRBJ2-5; 7 nucleotides agree with TRBD1. The CDR3 runs 15 residues. Trimming cost V 1 base and J 3 bases; bases outside gene matches: 6. Germline-derived CDR1 and CDR2 are SGHRS and YFSETQ.